Each of the 20 T cell receptor beta chains below was sequenced from the same sample in a study of CD8 T cells in Susac syndrome (dated by TCRdb to about 2019). To prepare the library, the immunoSEQ multiplex PCR assay was applied. RNA was extracted using the RNeasy kit, and roughly 0.45 to 1 ug of the RNA was reverse transcribed with random hexamers. The public reads were reanalyzed by TCRdb: fastp trimming at Q25, MiXCR alignment, in-frame beta chains only. For every CDR3 protein sequence, its rows merge into one entry that carries the most common genes and DNA. For this sample the table gives 120,000 or so distinct CDR3 sequences, of which around 94% were detected only once. The ten largest make up 0.095% to 0.1% of the sample. Material for sequencing was CD4+ T cells from PBMCs. Every receptor here comes from a human donor in good health.

In its sample, this clonotype was seen once. V and J are TRBV28 and TRBJ2-7; 7 bases line up with TRBD1. The V and J ends lost 8 bases and 5 bases, in that order; junction bases with no gene match: 9. Germline CDR1 reads MDHEN; CDR2 reads SYDVKM. The CDR3 has 13 amino acids. CDR3 in DNA: TGTGCCAGCCTTGACAGGGCCCAGGACGAGCAGTACTTC. As protein: CASLDRAQDEQYF. The complete variable domain, with remaining parts taken from reference TRBV28 and TRBJ2-7, reads DVKVTQSSRYLVKRTGEKVFLECVQDMDHENMFWYRQDPGLGLRLIYFSYDVKMKEKGDIPEGYSVSREKKERFSLILESASTNQTSMYLCASLDRAQDEQYFGPGTRLTVT.

This chain uses TRBV5-1 with TRBJ1-2; D gene ambiguous. The germline V and J ends were trimmed by 0 bases and 8 bases, with 11 bases remaining between them. The length of the CDR3 is 13 residues. Germline assignment: CDR1 SGHRS and CDR2 YFSETQ. The CDR3 here is CASSLGSENGYTF. Written as DNA, the CDR3 is TGCGCCAGCAGCTTGGGATCGGAGAACGGCTACACCTTC.

The V and J genes are TRBV30 and TRBJ2-3; D possibly corresponds to TRBD2 (5 bases). Per germline, CDR1 GTSNPN and CDR2 SVGIG (reference sequence). Trimming left V 1 base short and J 3 bases short, with 17 bases between. This CDR3 region has 16 residues. The CDR3 loop reads CAWSGNLRERTDTQYF. Here the CDR3 DNA reads TGTGCCTGGAGTGGGAATCTGAGGGAGAGGACAGATACGCAGTATTTT.

The V call is TRBV7-3, the J call TRBJ2-3; tentatively, D is TRBD1 (7 bases). The CDR3 length is 12 residues. Trimming shortened V by 5 bases and J by 8 bases, and 11 bases separated the two germline ends. Germline loops: CDR1 SGHTA, CDR2 FQGTGA. The DNA of the CDR3 is TGTGCCAGCAGCCTTCAGGGGGGTACGCAGTATTTT. Protein product: CASSLQGGTQYF.

This chain uses TRBV12-3 or TRBV12-4 with TRBJ2-7, with 8 bases fitting TRBD1. The CDR3 has 13 residues. V lost 2 bases, J lost 5 bases, and 2 bases stayed unmatched. The DNA for the CDR3 is TGTGCCAGCAGTTTACAGGGGGCGGACGAGCAGTACTTC. It yields the protein CASSLQGADEQYF.

The chain uses TRBV15 and TRBJ2-1; no firm D call. This CDR3 has 13 residues. Germline assignment: CDR1 LNHNV and CDR2 YYDKDF (reference sequence). V lost 3 bases, J lost 7 bases, and 10 bases lay in between. CDR3 loop: CATSRDSKNEQFF. The CDR3, as DNA: TGTGCCACCAGCAGGGATAGTAAGAATGAGCAGTTCTTC.

The V gene is TRBV28, the J gene TRBJ1-1; 9 nucleotides match TRBD1. Germline V gene lookup returns CDR1 MDHEN and CDR2 SYDVKM. J was trimmed by 5 bases and V by 7 bases; bases with no gene match: 11. The CDR3 totals 15 residues. In DNA, the CDR3 is TGTGCCAGCATCGTTCCGGGACAGGGAAAAACTGAAGCTTTCTTT. It codes for CASIVPGQGKTEAFF.

This clonotype has a single count. V gene TRBV23-1 combines with J gene TRBJ2-7; D is unclear. TRBV23-1 counts as an open reading frame of uncertain function. The V end was cut by 8 bases, the J end by 3 bases, with 5 bases between. The CDR3 consists of 10 residues. The CDR3 nucleotides read TGCGCCAGCCCCTTCTACGAGCAGTACTTC. Its translation is CASPFYEQYF.

V and J are TRBV7-9 and TRBJ2-7; weak D call: TRBD1 (5 bases). The germline V gene encodes CDR1 SEHNR and CDR2 FQNEAQ (reference sequence). The ends were cut back, 1 base at V and 3 bases at J, with 13 bases in the middle. The CDR3 is 15 residues long. CDR3 coding DNA: TGTGCCAGCAGCTTAGGATCACAGGTAGTCTACGAGCAGTACTTC. Amino acid sequence: CASSLGSQVVYEQYF.

The V call is TRBV19, the J call TRBJ2-3; 9 bases agree with TRBD2. Germline loops: CDR1 LNHDA, CDR2 SQIVND (reference sequence). The length of the CDR3 is 16 residues. The V and J ends lost 1 base and 0 bases, in that order; junction bases with no gene match: 2. The CDR3 spells CASSIALAGSTDTQYF. The CDR3 nucleotides read TGTGCCAGTAGTATAGCGCTAGCGGGAAGCACAGATACGCAGTATTTT. The entire variable domain, with the rest obtained from reference TRBV19 and TRBJ2-3, is as follows: DGGITQSPKYLFRKEGQNVTLSCEQNLNHDAMYWYRQDPGQGLRLIYYSQIVNDFQKGDIAEGYSVSREKKESFPLTVTSAQKNPTAFYLCASSIALAGSTDTQYFGPGTRLTVL.

The chain joins TRBV6-5 to TRBJ2-1; D perhaps matches TRBD2 (5 bases). Germline CDR1 reads MNHEY; CDR2 reads SVGAGI. CDR3 length: 13 residues. Trimming removed 7 bases at V and 5 bases at J, with 12 bases between. This chain's CDR3 is CASTHRGDNEQFF. The CDR3 DNA follows: TGTGCCAGCACTCATCGGGGTGACAATGAGCAGTTCTTC.

V is TRBV27 and J is TRBJ2-1; TRBD2 aligns across 11 bases. The length of the CDR3 is 21 residues. Trimming cost V 4 bases and J 0 bases; bases outside gene matches: 17. Germline V gene sequence: CDR1 MNHEY, CDR2 SMNVEV (reference sequence). CDR3 sequence reads: CASSSHRLAGGLQSSYNEQFF. CDR3 nucleotides: TGTGCCAGCAGTTCCCATAGGCTAGCGGGAGGTCTTCAGAGCTCCTACAATGAGCAGTTCTTC.

This chain uses TRBV19 with TRBJ2-7; D gene unclear. The CDR3 extends over 14 amino acids. Trimming took off 5 bases at V and 4 bases at J, with 15 bases between the two ends. Germline lookup yields CDR1 LNHDA and CDR2 SQIVND (reference sequence). The CDR3 DNA reads TGTGCCAGTAGTCGATCCTCCTATCGATACGAGCAGTACTTC. Residues: CASSRSSYRYEQYF. The full variable domain, its missing parts supplied by reference TRBV19 and TRBJ2-7, is DGGITQSPKYLFRKEGQNVTLSCEQNLNHDAMYWYRQDPGQGLRLIYYSQIVNDFQKGDIAEGYSVSREKKESFPLTVTSAQKNPTAFYLCASSRSSYRYEQYFGPGTRLTVT.

The chain has TRBV18 and TRBJ2-7; 8 bases are shared with TRBD1. The V gene's germline CDR1 is KGHSH and CDR2 LQKENI. The CDR3 runs to 15 residues. The V gene end was trimmed by 2 bases and the J gene end by 6 bases; junction bases not matched to a gene: 9. CDR3 amino acids: CASSPISTGASEQYF. CDR3 sequence (DNA): TGTGCCAGCTCACCAATCTCGACAGGGGCCAGCGAGCAGTACTTC.

DNA for the CDR3: TGTGCCAGCAGCCAAGTCTTGACGGGAGATGAGCAGTTCTTC. As protein: CASSQVLTGDEQFF. The gene calls are TRBV3-1 and TRBJ2-1, with a weak D call TRBD2 (6 bases). Germline V gene sequence: CDR1 LGHDT, CDR2 YNNKEL (reference sequence). The CDR3 has 14 residues. Deletions cut 1 base from V and 8 bases from J, with 12 bases between.

The chain joins TRBV5-6 to TRBJ2-1, with TRBD2 matching over 11 bases. The CDR3 extends over 17 amino acids. Trimming cost V 0 bases and J 7 bases; bases outside gene matches: 9. Looked up from germline, CDR1 is SGHDT and CDR2 is YYEEEE. The CDR3 bases are TGTGCCAGCAGCTTGGCCCTAATAGCGGGAGGGAAAAATGAGCAGTTCTTC. The encoded protein is CASSLALIAGGKNEQFF.

The chain recombines TRBV24-1 with TRBJ2-2; D not resolved. Trimming took 2 bases from V and 7 from J, leaving 10 bases between them. This CDR3 comprises 14 residues. CDR1 and CDR2 from the germline V gene are KGHDR and SFDVKD. CDR3 DNA: TGTGCCACCAGTGATTACACAGTTCGCGGGGAGCTGTTTTTT. It translates to CATSDYTVRGELFF.

The genes are TRBV7-2 and TRBJ2-3; D tentatively fits TRBD1 or TRBD2 (5 bases each). CDR1 and CDR2 (germline): SGHTA, FQGNSA. Trimming shortened V by 2 bases and J by 6 bases, and 12 bases separated the two germline ends. The CDR3 totals 14 residues. The CDR3 protein is CASSLSGEGDTQYF. Here the CDR3 DNA reads TGTGCCAGCAGCTTAAGCGGAGAGGGGGATACGCAGTATTTT.

The chain recombines TRBV30 with TRBJ2-1, with D possibly TRBD1 on 5 matching bases. The CDR3 extends over 12 amino acids. In germline, CDR1 is GTSNPN, CDR2 SVGIG (reference sequence). The CDR3 loop reads CAWGPTYNEQFF. The DNA of the CDR3 is TGTGCATGGGGCCCTACCTACAATGAGCAGTTCTTC.

The chain combines TRBV7-8 with TRBJ2-5; no firm D call. Germline CDR1 is SGHVS and CDR2 is FQNEAQ. With 6 bases removed from V and 1 base from J, the gap between germline ends came to 12 bases. The CDR3 totals 14 residues. The CDR3 DNA is TGTGCCAGCAGTCGTGGCAGGACCCAAGAGACCCAGTACTTC. It specifies CASSRGRTQETQYF.